This T cell receptor (beta chain) was obtained from a study of CD8+ T cells in alopecia areata. Study results and limitations: An increase in clonality over normal scalp was evident in lesional scalp, especially alopecia totalis/universalis.

The CDR3 is 13 amino acids. Germline assignment: CDR1 SQVTM and CDR2 ANQGSEA. V shed 6 bases and J shed 7 bases, with 19 bases lying between them. The authors extracted RNA and reverse transcribed it into cDNA as the sequencing template. The method was immunoSEQ multiplex PCR; TCRdb's version includes in-frame clones alone and lacks a portion of them. The repertoire holds 100,000 to 150,000 clones, with approximately 49% as singletons. A note on this clone: Its antigen is not identified.

Lesional scalp tissue (obtained by punch biopsy) and peripheral blood were collected from alopecia areata patients. The chain is built from TRBV29-1 and TRBJ2-7; D possibly corresponds to TRBD1 (5 bases). The starting material was CD8+ T cells sorted from blood, obtained at week 0. This receptor was obtained from a human donor with alopecia areata. The CDR3, as DNA: TGCAGCGTCAGCCCAGGGTCAGGGCAAGAGCAGTACTTC. As protein: CSVSPGSGQEQYF.